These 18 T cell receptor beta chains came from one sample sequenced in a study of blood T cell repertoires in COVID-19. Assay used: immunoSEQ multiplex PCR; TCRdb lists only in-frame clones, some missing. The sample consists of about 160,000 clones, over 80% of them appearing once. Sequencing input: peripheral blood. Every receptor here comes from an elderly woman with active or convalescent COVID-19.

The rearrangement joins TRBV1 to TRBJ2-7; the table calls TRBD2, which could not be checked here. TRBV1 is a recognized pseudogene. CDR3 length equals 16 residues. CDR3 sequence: CTSSQKGGPRGDEQYF. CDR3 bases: TGCACCAGCAGCCAGAAGGGGGGCCCCCGGGGGGACGAGCAGTACTTC.

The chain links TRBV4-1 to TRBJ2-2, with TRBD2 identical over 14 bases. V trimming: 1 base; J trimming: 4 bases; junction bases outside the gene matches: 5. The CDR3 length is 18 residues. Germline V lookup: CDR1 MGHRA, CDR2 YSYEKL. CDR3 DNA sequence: TGCGCCAGCAGCCAAGGGGGACTAGCGGGGGTTGGCACCGGGGAGCTGTTTTTT. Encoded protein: CASSQGGLAGVGTGELFF.

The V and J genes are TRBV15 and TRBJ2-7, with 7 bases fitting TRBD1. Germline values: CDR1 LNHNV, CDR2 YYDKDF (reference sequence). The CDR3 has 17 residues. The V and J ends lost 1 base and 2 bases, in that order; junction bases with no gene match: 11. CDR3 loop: CATSRVPQTGITYEQYF. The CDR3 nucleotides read TGTGCCACCAGCAGAGTCCCTCAGACAGGGATAACCTACGAGCAGTACTTC.

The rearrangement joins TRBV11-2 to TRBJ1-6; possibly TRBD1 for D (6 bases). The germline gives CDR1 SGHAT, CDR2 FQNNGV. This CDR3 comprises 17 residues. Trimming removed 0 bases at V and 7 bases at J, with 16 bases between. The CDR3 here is CASSLDQGGRVNSPLHF. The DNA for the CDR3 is TGTGCCAGCAGCTTAGACCAAGGGGGAAGGGTAAATTCACCCCTCCACTTT.

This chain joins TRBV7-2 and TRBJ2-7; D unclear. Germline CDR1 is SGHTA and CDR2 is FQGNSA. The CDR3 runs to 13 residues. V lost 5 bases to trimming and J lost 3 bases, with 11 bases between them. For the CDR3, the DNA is TGTGCCAGCAGCCAAATGACAAGCTACGAGCAGTACTTC. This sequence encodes CASSQMTSYEQYF.

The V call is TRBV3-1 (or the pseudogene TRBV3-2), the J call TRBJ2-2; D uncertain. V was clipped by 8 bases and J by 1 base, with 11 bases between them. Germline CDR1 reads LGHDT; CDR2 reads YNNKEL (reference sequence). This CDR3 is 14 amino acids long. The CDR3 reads CASCNTLNTGELFF. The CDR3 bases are TGTGCCAGCTGTAACACCCTGAACACCGGGGAGCTGTTTTTT.

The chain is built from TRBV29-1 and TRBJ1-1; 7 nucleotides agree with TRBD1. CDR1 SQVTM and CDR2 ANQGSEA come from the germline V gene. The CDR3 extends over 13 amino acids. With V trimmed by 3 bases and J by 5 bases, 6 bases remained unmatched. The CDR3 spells CSVEAGGQTEAFF. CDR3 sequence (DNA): TGCAGCGTTGAGGCAGGGGGTCAGACTGAAGCTTTCTTT.

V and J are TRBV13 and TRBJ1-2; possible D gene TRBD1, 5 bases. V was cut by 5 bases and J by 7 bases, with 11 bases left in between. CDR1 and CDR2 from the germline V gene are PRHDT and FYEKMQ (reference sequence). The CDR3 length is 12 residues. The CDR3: CASSPRDFGYTF. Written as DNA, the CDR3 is TGTGCCAGCAGCCCCCGGGACTTTGGCTACACCTTC.

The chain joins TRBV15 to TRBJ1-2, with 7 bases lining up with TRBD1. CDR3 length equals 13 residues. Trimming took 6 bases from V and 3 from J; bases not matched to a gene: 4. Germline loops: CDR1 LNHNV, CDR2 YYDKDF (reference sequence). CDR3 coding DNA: TGTGCCACCAGGTCCGACAGGGACTATGGCTACACCTTC. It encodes CATRSDRDYGYTF.

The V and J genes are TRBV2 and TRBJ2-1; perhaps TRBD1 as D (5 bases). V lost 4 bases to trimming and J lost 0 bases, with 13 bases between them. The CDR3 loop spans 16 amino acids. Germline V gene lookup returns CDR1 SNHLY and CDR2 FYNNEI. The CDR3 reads CASSAVTVSSYNEQFF. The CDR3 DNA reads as TGTGCCAGCAGTGCCGTGACAGTGAGCTCCTACAATGAGCAGTTCTTC.

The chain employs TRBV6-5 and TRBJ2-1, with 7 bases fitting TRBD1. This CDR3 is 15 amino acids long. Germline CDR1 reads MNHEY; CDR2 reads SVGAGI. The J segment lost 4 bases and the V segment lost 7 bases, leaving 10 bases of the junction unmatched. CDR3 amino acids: CASKYTGTAYNEQFF. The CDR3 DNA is TGTGCCAGCAAATATACCGGGACAGCTTACAATGAGCAGTTCTTC.

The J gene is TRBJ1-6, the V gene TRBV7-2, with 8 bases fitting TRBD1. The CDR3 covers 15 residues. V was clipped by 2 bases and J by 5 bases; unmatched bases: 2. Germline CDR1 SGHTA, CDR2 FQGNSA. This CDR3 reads CASSLTGGDNSPLHF. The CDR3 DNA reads TGTGCCAGCAGCTTAACAGGGGGAGATAATTCACCCCTCCACTTT.

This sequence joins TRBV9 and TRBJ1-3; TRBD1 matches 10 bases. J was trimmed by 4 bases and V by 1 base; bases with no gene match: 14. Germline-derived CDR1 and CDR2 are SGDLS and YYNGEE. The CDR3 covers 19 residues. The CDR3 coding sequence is TGTGCCAGCAGCGTATCCGGGACAGGGGCCATCTTAGAGGGAAACACCATATATTTT. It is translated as CASSVSGTGAILEGNTIYF.

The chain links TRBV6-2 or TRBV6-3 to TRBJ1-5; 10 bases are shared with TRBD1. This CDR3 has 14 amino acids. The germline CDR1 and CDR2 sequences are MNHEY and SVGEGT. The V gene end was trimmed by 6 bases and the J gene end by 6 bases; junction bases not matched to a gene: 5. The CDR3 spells CASSRDRGLQPQHF. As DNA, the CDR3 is TGTGCCAGCAGCCGCGACAGGGGGCTTCAGCCCCAGCATTTT.

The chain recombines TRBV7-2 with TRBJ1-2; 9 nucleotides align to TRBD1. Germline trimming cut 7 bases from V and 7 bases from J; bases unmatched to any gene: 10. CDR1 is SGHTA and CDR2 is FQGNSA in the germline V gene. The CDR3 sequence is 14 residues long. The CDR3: CASTDRGKGFGYTF. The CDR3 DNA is TGTGCCAGCACCGACAGGGGGAAAGGCTTTGGCTACACCTTC.

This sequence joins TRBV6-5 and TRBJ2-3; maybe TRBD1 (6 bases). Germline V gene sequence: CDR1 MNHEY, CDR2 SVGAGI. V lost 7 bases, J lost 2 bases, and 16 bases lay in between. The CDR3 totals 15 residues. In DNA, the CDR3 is TGTGCCAGCACAAGGCAGGGGTCCTCCACAGATACGCAGTATTTT. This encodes CASTRQGSSTDTQYF.

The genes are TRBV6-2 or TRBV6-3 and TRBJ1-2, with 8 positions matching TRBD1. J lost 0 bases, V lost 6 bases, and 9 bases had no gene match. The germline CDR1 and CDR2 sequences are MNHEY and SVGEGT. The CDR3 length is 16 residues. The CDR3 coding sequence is TGTGCCAGCAGCCTCAGGCCGGGACAGGCTAACTATGGCTACACCTTC. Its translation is CASSLRPGQANYGYTF.

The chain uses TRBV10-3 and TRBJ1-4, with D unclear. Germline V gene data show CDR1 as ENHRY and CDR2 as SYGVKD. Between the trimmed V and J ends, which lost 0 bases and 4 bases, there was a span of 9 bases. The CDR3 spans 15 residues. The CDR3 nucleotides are TGTGCCATCAGTGAGTCTACAGCCTTTAATGAAAAACTGTTTTTT. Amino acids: CAISESTAFNEKLFF.